A single sample is the source of the 9 T cell receptor beta chains below, sequenced in a study of blood T cell repertoires in COVID-19 (dated by TCRdb to between 2020 and 2021). Library generation was performed with the immunoSEQ multiplex PCR assay. Drawn from immuneACCESS, this table holds only the in-frame rearrangements with V and J called that TCRdb kept. Clones are partly lost; checked studies trace under half to an unresolved V gene and leave the rest unexplained. Across this sample there are some 40,000 clones, with roughly 90% seen only once. The top ten hold 20% of the sample. The sample consisted of peripheral blood. The source of these receptors is a man aged 60-69 years with acute or convalescent COVID-19.

This chain joins TRBV24-1 and TRBJ2-2, with 8 bases matching TRBD1. Germline lookup yields CDR1 KGHDR and CDR2 SFDVKD. The CDR3 totals 17 residues. The V segment lost 2 bases and the J segment 4 bases; nucleotides outside the gene matches: 8. The CDR3 loop is CATSDSNTGQATGELFF. The CDR3, as DNA: TGTGCCACCAGTGATTCGAATACGGGACAGGCCACCGGGGAGCTGTTTTTT.

The rearrangement joins TRBV9 to TRBJ2-1; D possibly corresponds to TRBD1 (6 bases). CDR1 is SGDLS and CDR2 is YYNGEE in the germline V gene. V was trimmed by 0 bases and J by 1 base, leaving 11 bases between them. The CDR3 runs 16 residues. The CDR3, as DNA: TGTGCCAGCAGCGTAGGGCCGAGGGGGTCCTACAATGAGCAGTTCTTC. Translation gives CASSVGPRGSYNEQFF.

DNA of the CDR3: TGTGCCAGCAGCTTGTCGGTCTCTGGGGCCAACGTCCTGACTTTC. Its protein is CASSLSVSGANVLTF. The chain combines TRBV5-5 with TRBJ2-6; D unresolved. The CDR3 covers 15 residues. The germline V and J ends were trimmed by 1 base and 0 bases, with 5 bases remaining between them. Per the germline V gene, CDR1 is SGHKS and CDR2 is YYEKEE (reference sequence).

This clone was counted between two and nine times. V gene TRBV19 combines with J gene TRBJ2-7; a possible D gene is TRBD2 (6 bases). Germline CDR1 and CDR2: LNHDA and SQIVND (reference sequence). This CDR3 region has 14 residues. V was shortened by 5 bases and J by 3 bases, with 14 bases between the two germline ends. This chain's CDR3 is CASSPRDWNYEQYF. The CDR3 nucleotides are TGTGCCAGTAGTCCCCGGGACTGGAACTACGAGCAGTACTTC.

This chain links TRBV9 with TRBJ2-3; perhaps TRBD2 as D (5 bases). CDR1 and CDR2 (germline): SGDLS, YYNGEE. The CDR3 length is 17 residues. V lost 6 bases to trimming and J lost 1 base, with 21 bases between them. Here the CDR3 reads CASTSRVSGVGTDTQYF. The CDR3, as DNA: TGTGCCAGCACCTCGAGGGTTTCCGGGGTTGGCACAGATACGCAGTATTTT.

The gene calls are TRBV9 and TRBJ1-2; no clear D. V lost 4 bases and J lost 4, with 14 bases in between. The germline gives CDR1 SGDLS, CDR2 YYNGEE. This CDR3 is 14 amino acids long. DNA for the CDR3: TGTGCCAGCAGCCCAGATGCGGGCGGCTATGGCTACACCTTC. Its protein product is CASSPDAGGYGYTF.

This sequence joins TRBV28 and TRBJ2-1; 14 positions match TRBD2. V trimming: 3 bases; J trimming: 6 bases; junction bases outside the gene matches: 4. The CDR3 sequence is 16 residues long. Germline CDR1 is MDHEN and CDR2 is SYDVKM. The DNA of the CDR3 is TGTGCCAGCAGTTTTCTGACTAGCGGGAGGGGCAATGAGCAGTTCTTC. It specifies CASSFLTSGRGNEQFF.

This sequence joins TRBV28 and TRBJ1-6; the D is unclear. V shed 5 bases and J shed 7 bases, with 3 bases lying between them. Germline CDR1 is MDHEN and CDR2 is SYDVKM. There are 11 residues in the CDR3. CDR3 in DNA: TGTGCCAGCAGTCGGAATTCACCCCTCCACTTT. Protein sequence: CASSRNSPLHF.

The chain has TRBV9 and TRBJ2-7, with a tentative D call TRBD1 (5 bases). CDR1 SGDLS and CDR2 YYNGEE come from the germline V gene. V lost 3 bases, J lost 6 bases, and 19 bases lay in between. This CDR3 is built from 15 residues. The CDR3 spells CASSAGAVRAGEQYF. The CDR3 bases are TGTGCCAGCAGCGCAGGTGCGGTCAGGGCTGGCGAGCAGTACTTC.